Listed here are 24 T cell receptor beta chains from one sample, sequenced in a study of shared clonotypes between healthy human individuals. Generated by immunoSEQ multiplex PCR, the TCRdb table keeps only in-frame clones and is missing some. The sample includes fewer than 1.6 million clones, approximately 98.5% of them seen just once. Source material: naive CD4+ T cells sorted from blood. Indicated subset: CD45RA+ positively selected. These receptors originate from a man aged 25 to 45 in good health.

This clone appeared once. The chain couples TRBV19 to TRBJ2-1; 11 positions agree with TRBD1. Germline V lookup: CDR1 LNHDA, CDR2 SQIVND (reference sequence). The V and J ends lost 5 bases and 6 bases, in that order; junction bases with no gene match: 6. The CDR3 runs 15 residues. The CDR3 DNA follows: TGTGCCAGTAGTCTGGTAGGGACAGGGGGCAATGAGCAGTTCTTC. The encoded protein is CASSLVGTGGNEQFF.

The chain couples TRBV9 to TRBJ2-1; D perhaps matches TRBD1 (6 bases). Trimming shortened V by 3 bases and J by 2 bases, and 18 bases separated the two germline ends. The CDR3 is 17 amino acids. The germline V gene encodes CDR1 SGDLS and CDR2 YYNGEE. CDR3 nucleotides: TGTGCCAGCAGCGATCAGGGGCGCCATCCAACCTACAATGAGCAGTTCTTC. This sequence encodes CASSDQGRHPTYNEQFF.

The chain employs TRBV7-9 and TRBJ2-1, with 12 nucleotides matching TRBD2. The CDR3 extends over 16 amino acids. With V trimmed by 5 bases and J by 9 bases, 11 bases remained unmatched. Germline values: CDR1 SEHNR, CDR2 FQNEAQ (reference sequence). The CDR3 reads CASSRQGLAGSFEQFF. CDR3 sequence (DNA): TGTGCCAGCAGCCGGCAGGGACTAGCGGGTTCGTTTGAGCAGTTCTTC. Variable domain in full (rest from reference TRBV7-9 and TRBJ2-1): DTGVSQNPRHKITKRGQNVTFRCDPISEHNRLYWYRQTLGQGPEFLTYFQNEAQLEKSRLLSDRFSAERPKGSFSTLEIQRTEQGDSAMYLCASSRQGLAGSFEQFFGPGTRLTVL.

The rearrangement joins TRBV28 to TRBJ2-4; a possible D gene is TRBD2 (5 bases). Between the trimmed V and J ends, which lost 9 bases and 0 bases, there was a span of 18 bases. The CDR3 consists of 16 residues. Germline lookup yields CDR1 MDHEN and CDR2 SYDVKM. The CDR3 region is CARDVGLRLAKNIQYF. As DNA, the CDR3 is TGTGCCAGGGATGTCGGACTCAGACTAGCCAAAAACATTCAGTACTTC. The full variable domain, completed using reference TRBV28 and TRBJ2-4, is DVKVTQSSRYLVKRTGEKVFLECVQDMDHENMFWYRQDPGLGLRLIYFSYDVKMKEKGDIPEGYSVSREKKERFSLILESASTNQTSMYLCARDVGLRLAKNIQYFGAGTRLSVL.

V is TRBV5-1 and J is TRBJ2-2; D call uncertain. V was pared by 4 bases and J by 4 bases, with 14 bases between. There are 15 residues in the CDR3. Per germline, CDR1 SGHRS and CDR2 YFSETQ. The CDR3, as DNA: TGCGCCAGCAGCGCCTCAGACATCTTCACCGGGGAGCTGTTTTTT. As protein: CASSASDIFTGELFF.

V is TRBV7-9 and J is TRBJ1-5; D gene uncertain. This CDR3 has 13 residues. Germline V gives CDR1 SEHNR, CDR2 FQNEAQ (reference sequence). Trimming took 5 bases from V and 3 from J, leaving 8 bases between them. The CDR3 sequence is CASSLRLNQPQHF. The CDR3 DNA sequence: TGTGCCAGCAGCCTACGACTCAATCAGCCCCAGCATTTT.

The rearrangement joins TRBV29-1 to TRBJ1-2; TRBD1 matches at 7 bases. The germline gives CDR1 SQVTM, CDR2 ANQGSEA. The CDR3 covers 12 residues. Germline trimming cut 7 bases from V and 4 bases from J; bases unmatched to any gene: 6. CDR3 nucleotides: TGCAGCGACTCAGGGGGTGGCTATGGCTACACCTTC. Protein sequence: CSDSGGGYGYTF.

The V and J genes are TRBV6-5 and TRBJ1-3, with 9 bases that match TRBD1. This CDR3 spans 15 amino acids. Germline V lookup: CDR1 MNHEY, CDR2 SVGAGI. The trim removed 8 bases at V and 0 bases at J, leaving 5 bases unmatched. The CDR3 DNA follows: TGTGCCAGCGGAACGACAGGGGGCTCTGGAAACACCATATATTTT. Encoded protein: CASGTTGGSGNTIYF.

The chain uses TRBV9 and TRBJ2-7; the D call may be TRBD1 or TRBD2 (5 bases each). CDR1 is SGDLS and CDR2 is YYNGEE in the germline V gene. V shed 0 bases and J shed 5 bases, with 15 bases lying between them. CDR3 length equals 15 residues. CDR3 sequence: CASSVGGTAIHEQYF. In DNA, the CDR3 is TGTGCCAGCAGCGTAGGTGGGACGGCTATCCACGAGCAGTACTTC.

This chain links TRBV10-3 with TRBJ1-5; D perhaps matches TRBD1 (6 bases). Trimming shortened V by 6 bases and J by 7 bases, and 16 bases separated the two germline ends. Germline assignment: CDR1 ENHRY and CDR2 SYGVKD. CDR3 length: 14 amino acids. The CDR3 nucleotides read TGTGCCATCAGGGGGGAGGGGGATAACCAGCCCCAGCATTTT. Its protein product is CAIRGEGDNQPQHF.

The rearrangement joins TRBV7-9 to TRBJ2-3, with a possible D match to TRBD2 (5 bases). The V end lost 4 bases, the J end lost 7 bases, and 12 bases lay between the germline ends. Germline CDR1 SEHNR, CDR2 FQNEAQ (reference sequence). The CDR3 loop spans 13 amino acids. The CDR3 sequence: CASSSGADYTQYF. The DNA for the CDR3 is TGTGCCAGCAGCTCTGGAGCGGACTATACGCAGTATTTT. Combining the CDR3 with reference TRBV7-9 and TRBJ2-3 gives the whole variable domain DTGVSQNPRHKITKRGQNVTFRCDPISEHNRLYWYRQTLGQGPEFLTYFQNEAQLEKSRLLSDRFSAERPKGSFSTLEIQRTEQGDSAMYLCASSSGADYTQYFGPGTRLTVL.

The V gene is TRBV7-8, the J gene TRBJ2-7, with 7 bases matching TRBD2. The V gene's germline CDR1 is SGHVS and CDR2 FQNEAQ. The V and J ends lost 1 base and 2 bases, in that order; junction bases with no gene match: 5. This CDR3 contains 15 residues. For the CDR3, the DNA is TGTGCCAGCAGCTTAGGGGCTAGCGGCACCTACGAGCAGTACTTC. Translation gives CASSLGASGTYEQYF.

V and J are TRBV21-1 and TRBJ1-3. TRBV21-1 represents a pseudogene. CDR3 length: 16 residues. CDR3 sequence: CASSKPSRYSGNTIYF. For the CDR3, the DNA is TGTGCCAGCAGCAAACCTTCGCGGTACTCTGGAAACACCATATATTTT.

The chain couples TRBV9 to TRBJ2-2; TRBD2 aligns across 8 bases. Germline V CDR1 and CDR2: SGDLS, YYNGEE. The CDR3 runs to 17 residues. V lost 3 bases and J lost 6; bases outside the gene matches: 13. CDR3 in amino acids: CASSAQLAVTGSGELFF. DNA for the CDR3: TGTGCCAGCAGCGCACAACTAGCGGTCACGGGCTCCGGGGAGCTGTTTTTT.

This chain joins TRBV7-8 and TRBJ2-1; TRBD2 aligns across 11 bases. This CDR3 contains 17 residues. Looked up from germline, CDR1 is SGHVS and CDR2 is FQNEAQ. Trimming took 1 base from V and 9 from J; bases not matched to a gene: 11. CDR3 DNA: TGTGCCAGCAGCTTAGTACTGGGACTAGCGGTGATTACTGAGCAGTTCTTC. It encodes CASSLVLGLAVITEQFF.

V and J are TRBV9 and TRBJ1-4; D gene unclear. This CDR3 region has 14 residues. CDR1 SGDLS and CDR2 YYNGEE come from the germline V gene. V was trimmed by 0 bases and J by 5 bases, leaving 8 bases between them. CDR3 sequence: CASSVARTNEKLFF. The CDR3 DNA is TGTGCCAGCAGCGTAGCCAGGACCAATGAAAAACTGTTTTTT.

This chain joins TRBV5-1 and TRBJ2-5, with TRBD2 identical over 7 bases. CDR1 is SGHRS and CDR2 is YFSETQ in the germline V gene. The length of the CDR3 is 15 residues. V was pared by 4 bases and J by 1 base, with 7 bases of the junction left unmatched. CDR3 protein: CASSGIGTTQETQYF. The CDR3 DNA reads TGCGCCAGCAGCGGCATCGGGACTACCCAAGAGACCCAGTACTTC.

The chain couples TRBV29-1 to TRBJ2-1; D is possibly TRBD1 or TRBD2 (6 bases each). There are 15 residues in the CDR3. V was clipped by 7 bases and J by 8 bases, with 24 bases between them. Germline values: CDR1 SQVTM, CDR2 ANQGSEA. The CDR3 reads CSGLPGASAWDEQFF. Written as DNA, the CDR3 is TGCAGCGGACTACCAGGGGCTAGCGCCTGGGATGAGCAGTTCTTC.

The V and J genes are TRBV7-9 and TRBJ1-3, with a tentative D call TRBD1 (5 bases). The CDR3 sequence is 19 residues long. Trimming took off 1 base at V and 2 bases at J, with 21 bases between the two ends. Germline V lookup: CDR1 SEHNR, CDR2 FQNEAQ (reference sequence). In DNA form, the CDR3 reads TGTGCCAGCAGCTTAGTAGGACCGACAGCTACCGATCCTGGAAACACCATATATTTT. Its translation: CASSLVGPTATDPGNTIYF.

Concerning this clone itself: The sample carries other DNA sequences with the same CDR3. CDR3 coding DNA: TGTGCCAGCAGTTACTCGTACAGTAGTTACGAGCAGTACTTC. The encoded protein is CASSYSYSSYEQYF. The chain couples TRBV6-5 to TRBJ2-7; D call uncertain. CDR3 length: 14 amino acids. From germline, CDR1 is MNHEY and CDR2 SVGAGI. The germline V and J ends were trimmed by 0 bases and 4 bases, with 10 bases remaining between them.

The gene calls are TRBV11-2 and TRBJ2-5; the D gene is possibly TRBD2 (5 bases). Trimming removed 4 bases at V and 5 bases at J, with 17 bases between. The CDR3 runs to 15 residues. Germline loops: CDR1 SGHAT, CDR2 FQNNGV. CDR3 sequence (DNA): TGTGCCAGCAGCTCCCTAGAGTACCCGGGGGAGACCCAGTACTTC. Its protein is CASSSLEYPGETQYF.

This chain joins TRBV27 and TRBJ2-7; tentative D call: TRBD2 (7 bases). Germline V gene lookup returns CDR1 MNHEY and CDR2 SMNVEV (reference sequence). The CDR3 totals 15 residues. The V end lost 4 bases, the J end lost 0 bases, and 13 bases lay between the germline ends. CDR3 in amino acids: CASSSLGGGSYEQYF. DNA of the CDR3: TGTGCCAGCAGTTCCTTAGGGGGGGGCTCCTACGAGCAGTACTTC.

The chain links TRBV28 to TRBJ2-7, with 12 bases that match TRBD2. V shed 0 bases, J shed 6 bases, and the junction held 0 bases outside the gene matches. The germline CDR1 and CDR2 sequences are MDHEN and SYDVKM. This CDR3 spans 14 amino acids. The DNA of the CDR3 is TGTGCCAGCAGTTTATGGACTAGCGGGAGCGAGCAGTACTTC. It codes for CASSLWTSGSEQYF.

The gene calls are TRBV12-5 and TRBJ1-1, with 7 nucleotides matching TRBD1. The germline V gene has CDR1 LGHNT and CDR2 FRNRAP. The trim removed 0 bases at V and 8 bases at J, leaving 6 bases unmatched. This CDR3 spans 14 amino acids. CDR3 protein: CASGLVLEDREAFF. CDR3 bases: TGTGCTAGTGGTTTGGTACTAGAGGACAGGGAAGCTTTCTTT. The full variable domain, its missing parts supplied by reference TRBV12-5 and TRBJ1-1, is DARVTQTPRHKVTEMGQEVTMRCQPILGHNTVFWYRQTMMQGLELLAYFRNRAPLDDSGMPKDRFSAEMPDATLATLKIQPSEPRDSAVYFCASGLVLEDREAFFGQGTRLTVV.